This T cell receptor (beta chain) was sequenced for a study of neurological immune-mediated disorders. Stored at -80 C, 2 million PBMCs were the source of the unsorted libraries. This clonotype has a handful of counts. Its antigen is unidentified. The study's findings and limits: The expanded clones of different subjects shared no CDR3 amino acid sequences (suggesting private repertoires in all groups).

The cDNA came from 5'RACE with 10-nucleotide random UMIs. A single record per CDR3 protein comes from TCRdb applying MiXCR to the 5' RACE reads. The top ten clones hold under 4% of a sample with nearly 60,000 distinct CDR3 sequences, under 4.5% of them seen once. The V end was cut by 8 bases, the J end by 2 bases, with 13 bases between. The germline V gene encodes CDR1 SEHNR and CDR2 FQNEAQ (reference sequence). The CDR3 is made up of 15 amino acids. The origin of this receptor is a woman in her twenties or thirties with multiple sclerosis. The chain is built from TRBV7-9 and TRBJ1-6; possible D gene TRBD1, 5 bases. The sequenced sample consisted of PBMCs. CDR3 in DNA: TGTGCCAGCTGCCCCGGGACCACCTATAATTCACCCCTCCACTTT. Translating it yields CASCPGTTYNSPLHF.